The rows below give T cell receptor beta chains drawn from one sample of a study of blood T cells in healthy people across ages. MiXCR, applied by TCRdb to the 5' RACE reads, yields one record per CDR3 protein. The data hold approximately 900,000 distinct CDR3 sequences, with 45% to 50% observed a single time. Input material: blood. These receptors all come from a man aged 30 to 45 in good health. Each CDR3 is given with its conserved first and last residue. The D gene is left open where the match is weak. Expanded clones are given a class, and other clones once, few, many or no size at all.

TRBJ1-5	-	TRBV18	-	TGTGCCAGCTCACCGAAGACCGCCGGGACAAGTAGCAATCAGCCCCAGCATTTT	CASSPKTAGTSSNQPQHF
TRBJ1-2	few	TRBV6-5	-	TGTGCCAGCAGTTACAAGGGGTATTACACCTTC	CASSYKGYYTF
TRBJ1-1	-	TRBV6-5	-	TGTGCCAGCGGTTCAGGGGTTCGGAACACTGAAGCTTTCTTT	CASGSGVRNTEAFF
TRBJ1-1	-	TRBV7-2	-	TGTGCCAGCAGCGCCGCTGTCGGGGGTGGGAACACTGAAGCTTTCTTT	CASSAAVGGGNTEAFF
TRBJ2-7	few	TRBV28	-	TGTGCCAGCAGTTTCCCCGGGGTCGGGGACAATGAGCAGTACTTC	CASSFPGVGDNEQYF
TRBJ2-7	-	TRBV29-1	-	TGCAGCGTGGCTTTGGGGGTCGGGTACGAGCAGTACTTC	CSVALGVGYEQYF
TRBJ2-3	-	TRBV28	TRBD2	TGTGCCAGCAGCCCAGTCGCCAGCGGGGAATTGTCGGATACGCAGTATTTT	CASSPVASGELSDTQYF
TRBJ2-5	few	TRBV5-6	-	TGTGCCAGCAGCTTGCGGTCTCCAGGGACGGAGACCCAGTACTTC	CASSLRSPGTETQYF
TRBJ2-1	few	TRBV6-6	TRBD2	TGTGCCAGCCTAGCGGGGGAGGGTCATGAGCAGTTCTTC	CASLAGEGHEQFF
TRBJ2-3	many	TRBV6-5	-	TGTGCCAGCAGTAAAATGAGCACAGATACGCAGTATTTT	CASSKMSTDTQYF
TRBJ1-1	few	TRBV7-8	-	TGTGCCAGCAGCCCGGGACACCCGAACACTGAAGCTTTCTTT	CASSPGHPNTEAFF
TRBJ1-6	-	TRBV5-1	-	TGCGCCAGCAGCTCTGAGGGGCTGGATAATTCACCCCTCCACTTT	CASSSEGLDNSPLHF
TRBJ1-6	few	TRBV18	TRBD1	TGTGCCAGCTCCGACAGGGTGGGAAGTTCACCCCTCCACTTT	CASSDRVGSSPLHF
TRBJ1-2	-	TRBV6-1	-	TGTGCCAGCAGTGATGAGCCCGGGACCCCCCGCTACACCTTC	CASSDEPGTPRYTF
TRBJ2-3	few	TRBV10-3	TRBD2	TGTGCCATCAGGCCTAGCGGGGGGGTAACAGATACGCAGTATTTT	CAIRPSGGVTDTQYF
TRBJ2-7	few	TRBV12-3/TRBV12-4	TRBD1	TGTGCCAGCAGCTCAAGACAGGGGATCTACGAGCAGTACTTC	CASSSRQGIYEQYF
TRBJ1-6	-	TRBV27	-	TGTGCCAGCAGTTTTGGGACAAGTTCACCCCTCCACTTT	CASSFGTSSPLHF
TRBJ2-2	-	TRBV7-2	-	TGTGCCAGTACATTGGCAGGAAGCGGCGGGGAGCTGTTTTTT	CASTLAGSGGELFF
TRBJ1-2	few	TRBV4-1	-	TGCGCCAGCAGCCAAGTATGGGATTATAACTATGGCTACACCTTC	CASSQVWDYNYGYTF
TRBJ2-4	few	TRBV28	-	TGTGCCAGCAGTTTAACGGACAGCCTAGCCAAAAACATTCAGTACTTC	CASSLTDSLAKNIQYF
TRBJ2-7	-	TRBV5-1	-	TGCGCCAGCAGCTTGACGGACAGAGGCTCCTACGAGCAGTACTTC	CASSLTDRGSYEQYF
TRBJ2-5	once	TRBV6-1	-	TGTGCCAGCAGTGCCGGTTACAGCCTCTCCTACAATGAGCAGTACTTC	CASSAGYSLSYNEQYF
TRBJ1-5	-	TRBV12-3/TRBV12-4	-	TGTGCCAGCAGTTTAGGATCCACCTCCTTTAGCAATCAGCCCCAGCATTTT	CASSLGSTSFSNQPQHF